This is a list of T cell receptor beta chains from one sample in a study of identical twins. TCRdb reanalysed the 5' RACE reads using MiXCR and keeps one entry per CDR3 protein. The data hold some 710,000 distinct CDR3 sequences, with 6.1% observed a single time. Sequencing used naive T cells sorted from blood. The receptors shown here come from a man aged 18 to 30 in good health. Each CDR3 is given with its conserved first and last residue. Fields, in order: D gene, V gene, clone size, J gene, CDR3 DNA, CDR3 protein. A D gene is named only where the DNA matches it firmly. Clone size is not always given. Where it is, it says once, few, many or a class for expanded clones.

>TRBD1|TRBV7-9|-|TRBJ2-3
TGTGCCAGCAGCGGAGCAAGACAGGGGGCGAAAGATACGCAGTATTTT
CASSGARQGAKDTQYF
>TRBD2|TRBV7-6|many|TRBJ2-3
TGTGCCAGCAGCTTAGGATCTAGCGGGAGGACAGATACGCAGTATTTT
CASSLGSSGRTDTQYF
>-|TRBV24-1|many|TRBJ2-1
TGTGCCACCAGTGAGTCTGCGGGACACAATGAGCAGTTCTTC
CATSESAGHNEQFF
>TRBD1|TRBV15|many|TRBJ2-7
TGTGCCACCAGCAGACATTTGGACAGGTGGTGGGAGCAGTACTTC
CATSRHLDRWWEQYF
>TRBD1|TRBV28|few|TRBJ2-2
TGTGCCAGCAGGCTCAGCCTGACAGGGGAGAACACCGGGGAGCTGTTTTTT
CASRLSLTGENTGELFF
>-|TRBV7-2|many|TRBJ2-3
TGTGCCAGCAGCTTATACACAGATACGCAGTATTTT
CASSLYTDTQYF
>-|TRBV4-3|-|TRBJ1-4
TGCGCCAGCAGCTACCTCGACGGGCCTGAAGAGGAAAAACTGTTTTTT
CASSYLDGPEEEKLFF
>-|TRBV29-1|-|TRBJ2-1
TGCAGCGTGGCGTACCGGGACAAATCCTACAATGAGCAGTTCTTC
CSVAYRDKSYNEQFF
>-|TRBV5-1|many|TRBJ2-1
TGCGCCAGCAGCGAGGCGGGACGCCCATCCTACAATGAGCAGTTCTTC
CASSEAGRPSYNEQFF
>-|TRBV15|-|TRBJ2-3
TGTGCCACCAGCGTCAACATGGGCATAGCCAGCACAGATACGCAGTATTTT
CATSVNMGIASTDTQYF
>-|TRBV18|few|TRBJ2-1
TGTGCCAGCTCACCCGACTTCGGGACACCTTACAATGAGCAGTTCTTC
CASSPDFGTPYNEQFF
>TRBD1|TRBV11-2|-|TRBJ2-5
TGTGCCAGCAGCGGGTGGGACAGGGCTGAGACCCAGTACTTC
CASSGWDRAETQYF
>-|TRBV29-1|few|TRBJ2-7
TGCAGCGTTGAGGGCGGGACTCACTACGAGCAGTACTTC
CSVEGGTHYEQYF
>-|TRBV29-1|many|TRBJ2-1
TGCAGCGTTGAAGGAGGACAGACCAAACGGGGTGAGCAGTTCTTC
CSVEGGQTKRGEQFF
>-|TRBV11-2|many|TRBJ1-2
TGTGCCAGCAGACCTTTACGGCAGGGCGGGGATGGCTACACCTTC
CASRPLRQGGDGYTF
>-|TRBV24-1|many|TRBJ2-7
TGTGCCACCAGTGATCAGGACGGCTACGAGCAGTACTTC
CATSDQDGYEQYF
>-|TRBV29-1|-|TRBJ2-1
TGCAGCGTTGTTCCCGGGGCGATCGCCCATGAGCAGTTCTTC
CSVVPGAIAHEQFF
>TRBD1|TRBV6-2/TRBV6-3|few|TRBJ1-5
TGTGCCAGCAAGGGACAGGGGGCCCGGCAGCCCCAGCATTTT
CASKGQGARQPQHF
>-|TRBV5-5|-|TRBJ2-1
TGTGCCAGCAGCTTGGCCGGGGGACCGCCCAATGAGCAGTTCTTC
CASSLAGGPPNEQFF
>-|TRBV12-3/TRBV12-4|-|TRBJ2-5
TGTGCCAGCTCCCTCGAGCCGCCCGGACAGCGGCCTCAAGAGACCCAGTACTTC
CASSLEPPGQRPQETQYF